This entry concerns a single T cell receptor beta chain. The sample comes from a study of blood T cells in healthy people across ages. The CDR3 consists of 14 residues. The J segment lost 13 bases and the V segment lost 5 bases, leaving 7 bases of the junction unmatched. Germline V lookup: CDR1 MNHNS, CDR2 SASEGT. Staff drew roughly 10 milliliters of peripheral blood from each donor. Per-sample yields of isolated PBMCs were at least 6.5 million. Together with a sample-barcoded 5' primer, a J-beta primer mix was included in a second PCR lasting about 7 to 11 cycles. Via MiXCR, TCRdb re-called the 5' RACE reads, giving one row per CDR3 protein. The profile shows 1.2 million to 1.5 million distinct CDR3 sequences, 35% to 45% of them singletons.

The chain couples TRBV6-1 to TRBJ2-1; 14 positions match TRBD2. The clonotype originates from a woman aged 18-29 years in good health. Source material: blood. The CDR3 bases are TGTGCCAGCAGTATAGAGGGACTAGCGGGAGATCAGTTCTTC. This translates into CASSIEGLAGDQFF.